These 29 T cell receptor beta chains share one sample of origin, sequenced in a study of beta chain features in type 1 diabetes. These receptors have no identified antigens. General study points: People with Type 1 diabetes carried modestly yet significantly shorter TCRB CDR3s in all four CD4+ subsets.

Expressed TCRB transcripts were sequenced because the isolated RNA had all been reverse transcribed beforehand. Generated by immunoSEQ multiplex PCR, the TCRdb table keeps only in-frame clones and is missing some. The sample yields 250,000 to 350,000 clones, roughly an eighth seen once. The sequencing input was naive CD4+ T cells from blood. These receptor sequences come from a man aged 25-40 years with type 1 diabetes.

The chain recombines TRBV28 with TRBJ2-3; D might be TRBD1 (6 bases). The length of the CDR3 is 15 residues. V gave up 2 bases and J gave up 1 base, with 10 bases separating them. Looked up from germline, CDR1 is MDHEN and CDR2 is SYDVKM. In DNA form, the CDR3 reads TGTGCCAGCAGTTTAGTACAGGGACGCACAGATACGCAGTATTTT. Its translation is CASSLVQGRTDTQYF.

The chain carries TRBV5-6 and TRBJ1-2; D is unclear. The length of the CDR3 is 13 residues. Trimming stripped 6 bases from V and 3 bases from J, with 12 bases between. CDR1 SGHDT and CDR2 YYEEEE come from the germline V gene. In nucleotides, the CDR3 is TGTGCCAGCACCATCTGGGGAGACTATGGCTACACCTTC. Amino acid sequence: CASTIWGDYGYTF.

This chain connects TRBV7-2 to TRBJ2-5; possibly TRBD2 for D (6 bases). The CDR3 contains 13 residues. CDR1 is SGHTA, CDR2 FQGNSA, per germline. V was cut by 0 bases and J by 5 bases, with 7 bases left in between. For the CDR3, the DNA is TGTGCCAGCAGCTTAGCTCGGGGGGAGACCCAGTACTTC. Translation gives CASSLARGETQYF.

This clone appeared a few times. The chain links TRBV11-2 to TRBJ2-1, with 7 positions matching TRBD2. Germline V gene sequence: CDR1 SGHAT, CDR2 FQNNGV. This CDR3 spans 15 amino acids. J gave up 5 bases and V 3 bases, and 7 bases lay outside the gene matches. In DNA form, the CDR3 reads TGTGCCAGCAGCTTGGAGGGAGGGCAGAACAATGAGCAGTTCTTC. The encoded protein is CASSLEGGQNNEQFF.

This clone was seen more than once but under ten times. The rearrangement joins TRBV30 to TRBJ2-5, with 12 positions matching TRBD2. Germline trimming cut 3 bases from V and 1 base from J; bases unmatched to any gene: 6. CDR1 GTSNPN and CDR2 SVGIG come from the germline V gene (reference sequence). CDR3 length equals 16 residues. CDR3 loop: CAWRRLAGVLQETQYF. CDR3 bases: TGTGCCTGGAGGCGACTAGCGGGAGTCCTCCAAGAGACCCAGTACTTC.

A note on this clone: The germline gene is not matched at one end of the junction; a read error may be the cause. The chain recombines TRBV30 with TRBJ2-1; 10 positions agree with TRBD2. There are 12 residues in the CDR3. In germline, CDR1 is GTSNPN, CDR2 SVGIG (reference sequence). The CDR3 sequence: CGASGGYNEQFF. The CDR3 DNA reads TGCGGGGCTAGCGGGGGCTACAATGAGCAGTTCTTC.

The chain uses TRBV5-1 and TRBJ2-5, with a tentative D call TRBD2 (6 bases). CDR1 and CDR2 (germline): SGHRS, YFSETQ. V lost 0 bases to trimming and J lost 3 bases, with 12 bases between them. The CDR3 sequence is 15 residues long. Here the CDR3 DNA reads TGCGCCAGCAGCTTGGCCGGCTCGGGAGAAGAGACCCAGTACTTC. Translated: CASSLAGSGEETQYF.

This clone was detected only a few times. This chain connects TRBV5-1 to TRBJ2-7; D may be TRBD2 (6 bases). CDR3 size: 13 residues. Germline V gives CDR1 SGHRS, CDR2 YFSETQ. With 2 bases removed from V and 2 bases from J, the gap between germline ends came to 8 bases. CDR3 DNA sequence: TGCGCCAGCAGCTTAGCGGGTACCTACGAGCAGTACTTC. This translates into CASSLAGTYEQYF.

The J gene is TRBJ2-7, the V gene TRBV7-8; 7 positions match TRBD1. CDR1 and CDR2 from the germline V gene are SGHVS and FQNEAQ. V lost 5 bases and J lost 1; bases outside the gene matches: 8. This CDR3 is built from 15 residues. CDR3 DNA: TGTGCCAGCAGCAGACGGGACAGTATATCCTACGAGCAGTACTTC. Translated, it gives CASSRRDSISYEQYF.

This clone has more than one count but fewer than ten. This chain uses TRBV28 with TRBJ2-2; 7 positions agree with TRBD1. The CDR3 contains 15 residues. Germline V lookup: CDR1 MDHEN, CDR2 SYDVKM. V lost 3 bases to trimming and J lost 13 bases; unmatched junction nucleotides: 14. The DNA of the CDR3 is TGTGCCAGCAGTTTTGGGGACCGGGACAGTCCGGGGCTGTTTTTT. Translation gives CASSFGDRDSPGLFF.

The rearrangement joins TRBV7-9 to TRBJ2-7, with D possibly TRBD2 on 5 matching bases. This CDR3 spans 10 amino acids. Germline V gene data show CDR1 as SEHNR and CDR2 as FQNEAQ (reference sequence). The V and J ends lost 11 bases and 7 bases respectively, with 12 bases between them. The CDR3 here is CAGGRGEQYF. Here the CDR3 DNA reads TGTGCCGGAGGCAGAGGGGAGCAGTACTTC.

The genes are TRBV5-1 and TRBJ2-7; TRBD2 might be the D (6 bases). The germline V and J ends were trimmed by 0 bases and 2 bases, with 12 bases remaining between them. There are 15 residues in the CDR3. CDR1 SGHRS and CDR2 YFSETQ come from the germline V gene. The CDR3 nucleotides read TGCGCCAGCAGCTTGGCCTCCGGGGGAACCTACGAGCAGTACTTC. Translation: CASSLASGGTYEQYF.

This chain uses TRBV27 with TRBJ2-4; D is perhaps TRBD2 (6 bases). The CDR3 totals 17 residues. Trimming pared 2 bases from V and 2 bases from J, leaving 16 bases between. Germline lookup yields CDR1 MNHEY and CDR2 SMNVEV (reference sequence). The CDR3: CASSLVPAGGPKNIQYF. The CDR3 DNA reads TGTGCCAGCAGTTTAGTGCCAGCGGGCGGACCCAAAAACATTCAGTACTTC.

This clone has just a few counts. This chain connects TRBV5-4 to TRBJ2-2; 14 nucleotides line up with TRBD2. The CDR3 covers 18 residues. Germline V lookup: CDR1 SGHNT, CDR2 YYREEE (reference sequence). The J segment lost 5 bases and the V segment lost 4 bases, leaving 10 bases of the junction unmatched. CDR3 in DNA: TGTGCCAGCAGCCGGTTGGGACTAGCGGGAGCGGAGACCGGGGAGCTGTTTTTT. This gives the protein CASSRLGLAGAETGELFF.

The DNA of the CDR3 is TGTGCCAGCAGCTTATGGCTACAGTCTAATGAAAAACTGTTTTTT. It yields the protein CASSLWLQSNEKLFF. The V call is TRBV7-9, the J call TRBJ1-4; D unclear. Trimming removed 2 bases at V and 3 bases at J, with 10 bases between. This CDR3 comprises 15 residues. Germline V lookup: CDR1 SEHNR, CDR2 FQNEAQ (reference sequence).

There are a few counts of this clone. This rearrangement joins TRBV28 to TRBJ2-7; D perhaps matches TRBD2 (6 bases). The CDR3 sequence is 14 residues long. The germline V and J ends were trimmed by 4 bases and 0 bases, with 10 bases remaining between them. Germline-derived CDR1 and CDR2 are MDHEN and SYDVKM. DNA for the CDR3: TGTGCCAGCAGTTCGGTCGGGAGCTCCTACGAGCAGTACTTC. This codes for CASSSVGSSYEQYF.

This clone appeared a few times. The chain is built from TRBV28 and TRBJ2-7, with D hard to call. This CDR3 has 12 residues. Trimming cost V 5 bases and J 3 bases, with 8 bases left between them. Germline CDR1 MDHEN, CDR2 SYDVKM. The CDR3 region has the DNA TGTGCCAGCAGTCCCGCCTACTACGAGCAGTACTTC. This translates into CASSPAYYEQYF.

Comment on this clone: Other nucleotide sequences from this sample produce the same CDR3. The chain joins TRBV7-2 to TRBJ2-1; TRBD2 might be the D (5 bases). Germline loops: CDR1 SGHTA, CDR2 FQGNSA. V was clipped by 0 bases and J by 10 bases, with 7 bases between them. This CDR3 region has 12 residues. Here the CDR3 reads CASSLARVEQFF. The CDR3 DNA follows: TGTGCCAGCAGCTTAGCGAGGGTCGAGCAGTTCTTC.

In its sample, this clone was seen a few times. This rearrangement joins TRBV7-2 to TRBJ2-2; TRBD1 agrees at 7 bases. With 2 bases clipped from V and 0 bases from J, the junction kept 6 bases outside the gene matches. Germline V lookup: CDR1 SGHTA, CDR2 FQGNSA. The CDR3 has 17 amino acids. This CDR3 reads CASSLPRQGTNTGELFF. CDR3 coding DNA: TGTGCCAGCAGCTTACCTCGACAGGGCACGAACACCGGGGAGCTGTTTTTT. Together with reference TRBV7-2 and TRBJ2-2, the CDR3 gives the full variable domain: GAGVSQSPSNKVTEKGKDVELRCDPISGHTALYWYRQSLGQGLEFLIYFQGNSAPDKSGLPSDRFSAERTGGSVSTLTIQRTQQEDSAVYLCASSLPRQGTNTGELFFGEGSRLTVL.

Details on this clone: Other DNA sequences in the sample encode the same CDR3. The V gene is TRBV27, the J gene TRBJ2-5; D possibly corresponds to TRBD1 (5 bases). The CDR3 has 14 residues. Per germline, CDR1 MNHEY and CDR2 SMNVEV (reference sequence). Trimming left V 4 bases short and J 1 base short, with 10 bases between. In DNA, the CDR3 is TGTGCCAGCAGTTACAGGACAAGCCAAGAGACCCAGTACTTC. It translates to CASSYRTSQETQYF.

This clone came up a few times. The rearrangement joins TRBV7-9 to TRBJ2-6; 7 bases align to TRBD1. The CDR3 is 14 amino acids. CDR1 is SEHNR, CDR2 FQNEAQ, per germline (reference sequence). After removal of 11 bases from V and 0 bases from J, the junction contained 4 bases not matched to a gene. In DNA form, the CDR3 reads TGTGCCTGCACAGGGGCCTCTGGGGCCAACGTCCTGACTTTC. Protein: CACTGASGANVLTF.

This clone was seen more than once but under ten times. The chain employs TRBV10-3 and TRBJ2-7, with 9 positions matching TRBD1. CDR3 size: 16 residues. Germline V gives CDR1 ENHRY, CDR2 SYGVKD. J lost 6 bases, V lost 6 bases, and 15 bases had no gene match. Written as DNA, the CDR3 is TGTGCCATCAGCCCCTCCCCCGGGACAGGGTACTCCGAGCAGTACTTC. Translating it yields CAISPSPGTGYSEQYF.

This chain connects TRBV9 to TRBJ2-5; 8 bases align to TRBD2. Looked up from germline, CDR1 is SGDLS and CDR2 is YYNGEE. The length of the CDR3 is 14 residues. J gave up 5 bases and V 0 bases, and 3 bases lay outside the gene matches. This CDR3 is CASSVAGGWETQYF. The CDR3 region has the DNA TGTGCCAGCAGCGTAGCGGGAGGGTGGGAGACCCAGTACTTC.

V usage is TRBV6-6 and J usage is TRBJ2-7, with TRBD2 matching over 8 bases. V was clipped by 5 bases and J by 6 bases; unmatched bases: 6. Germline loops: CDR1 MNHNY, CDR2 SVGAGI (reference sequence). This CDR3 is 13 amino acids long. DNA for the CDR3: TGTGCCAGCAGTCAGCGGGAGTCGGGCGAGCAGTACTTC. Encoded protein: CASSQRESGEQYF.

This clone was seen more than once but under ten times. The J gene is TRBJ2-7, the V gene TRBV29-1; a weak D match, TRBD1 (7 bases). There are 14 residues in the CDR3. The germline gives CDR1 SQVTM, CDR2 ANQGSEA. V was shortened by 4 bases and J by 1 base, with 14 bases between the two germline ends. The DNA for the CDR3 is TGCAGCGTTGTAGGAGGGGGCCGGTCCTACGAGCAGTACTTC. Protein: CSVVGGGRSYEQYF.

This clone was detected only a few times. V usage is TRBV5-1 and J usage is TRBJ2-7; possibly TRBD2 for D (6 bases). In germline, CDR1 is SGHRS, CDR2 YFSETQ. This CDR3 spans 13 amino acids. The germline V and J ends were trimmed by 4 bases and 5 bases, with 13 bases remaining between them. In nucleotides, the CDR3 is TGCGCCAGCAGCCTCGGGACTTTGAACGAGCAGTACTTC. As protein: CASSLGTLNEQYF.

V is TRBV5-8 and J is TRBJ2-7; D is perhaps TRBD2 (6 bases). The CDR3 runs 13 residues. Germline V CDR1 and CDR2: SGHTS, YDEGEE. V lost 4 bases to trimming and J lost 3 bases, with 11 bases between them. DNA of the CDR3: TGTGCCAGCAGCCGGGACTCCAACTACGAGCAGTACTTC. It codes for CASSRDSNYEQYF.

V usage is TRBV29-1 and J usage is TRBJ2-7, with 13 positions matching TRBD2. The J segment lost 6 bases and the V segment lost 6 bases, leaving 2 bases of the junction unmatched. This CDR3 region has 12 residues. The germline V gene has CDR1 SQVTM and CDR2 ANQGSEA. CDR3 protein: CSVRTSGGEQYF. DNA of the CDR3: TGCAGCGTGCGGACTAGCGGGGGCGAGCAGTACTTC.

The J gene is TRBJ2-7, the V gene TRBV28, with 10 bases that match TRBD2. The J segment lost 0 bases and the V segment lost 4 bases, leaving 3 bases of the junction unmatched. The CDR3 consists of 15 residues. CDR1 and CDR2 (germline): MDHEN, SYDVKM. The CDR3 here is CASSSAGGSSYEQYF. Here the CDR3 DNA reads TGTGCCAGCAGTTCAGCGGGAGGGAGCTCCTACGAGCAGTACTTC.